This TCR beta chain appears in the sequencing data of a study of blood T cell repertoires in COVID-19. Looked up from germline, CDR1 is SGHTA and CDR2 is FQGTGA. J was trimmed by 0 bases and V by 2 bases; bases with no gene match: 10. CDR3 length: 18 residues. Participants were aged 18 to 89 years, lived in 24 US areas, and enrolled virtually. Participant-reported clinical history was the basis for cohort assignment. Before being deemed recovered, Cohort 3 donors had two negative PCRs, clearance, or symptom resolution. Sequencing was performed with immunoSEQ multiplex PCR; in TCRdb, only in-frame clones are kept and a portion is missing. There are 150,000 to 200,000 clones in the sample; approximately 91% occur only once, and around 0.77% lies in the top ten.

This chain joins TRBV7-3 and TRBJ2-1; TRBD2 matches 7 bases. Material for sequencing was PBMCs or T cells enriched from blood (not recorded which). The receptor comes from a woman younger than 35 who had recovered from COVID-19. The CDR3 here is CASSLSGGSGSSYNEQFF. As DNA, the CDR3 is TGTGCCAGCAGCTTATCTGGCGGGAGTGGCAGCTCCTACAATGAGCAGTTCTTC. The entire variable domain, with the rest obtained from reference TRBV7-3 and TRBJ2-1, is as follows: GAGVSQTPSNKVTEKGKYVELRCDPISGHTALYWYRQSLGQGPEFLIYFQGTGAADDSGLPNDRFFAVRPEGSVSTLKIQRTERGDSAVYLCASSLSGGSGSSYNEQFFGPGTRLTVL.